This T cell receptor (beta chain) was identified in a study of cytomegalovirus exposure and HLA in healthy donors. Regarding the study as a whole: There were fewer than 200 TCR beta chains listed as cytomegalovirus-associated. With later analysis, a missense DCLRE1C variant became linked to TCR beta V- and J-gene trimming. Rarity held for most TCR sequences, but there were some public TCRs that occurred in many donors. Immune exposure data for these donors was limited to CMV serostatus.

The table lists this clone with a few counts. What it recognizes is unknown. The V and J ends lost 2 bases and 8 bases, in that order; junction bases with no gene match: 3. This CDR3 comprises 15 residues. Germline V gene data show CDR1 as MNHNY and CDR2 as SVGAGI (reference sequence). Use of 60 Vbeta and 13 Jbeta primers characterized the PCR. Clones were read by immunoSEQ multiplex PCR, and TCRdb kept only the in-frame ones, dropping some. The table has tens of thousands of clones, approximately 80% seen once. The genes are TRBV6-6 and TRBJ1-4; 12 bases are a match to TRBD1. The sequenced material came from PBMCs. This clonotype originated in a young man in good health and CMV-seropositive. The CDR3 is CASSYRDRGREKLFF. CDR3 coding DNA: TGTGCCAGCAGTTACCGGGACAGGGGGCGAGAAAAACTGTTTTTT.